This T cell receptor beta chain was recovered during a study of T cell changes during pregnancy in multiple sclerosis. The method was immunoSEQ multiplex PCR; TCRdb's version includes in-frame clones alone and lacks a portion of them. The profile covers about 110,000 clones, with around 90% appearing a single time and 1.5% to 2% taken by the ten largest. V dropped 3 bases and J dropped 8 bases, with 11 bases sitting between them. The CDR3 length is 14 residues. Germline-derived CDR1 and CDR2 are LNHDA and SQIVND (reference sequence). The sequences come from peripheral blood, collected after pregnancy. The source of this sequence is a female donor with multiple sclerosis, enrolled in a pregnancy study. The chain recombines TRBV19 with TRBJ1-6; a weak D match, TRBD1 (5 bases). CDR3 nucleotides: TGTGCCAGTAGTATTCTACAGGCCTATTCACCCCTCCACTTT. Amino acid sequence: CASSILQAYSPLHF.